These 13 T cell receptor beta chains share one sample of origin, sequenced in a study of T cells after yellow fever vaccination. TCRdb analysed the 5' RACE reads with MiXCR anew, one entry per CDR3 protein. Of about 350,000 distinct CDR3 sequences listed, roughly 8.4% are singletons. The source material was PBMCs, sampled roughly seven weeks after the first yellow fever vaccination. These receptors were collected from a man aged 18 to 35 who received the YFV17D yellow fever vaccine.

The V and J genes are TRBV24-1 and TRBJ2-2, with 8 bases matching TRBD1. V was clipped by 4 bases and J by 2 bases; unmatched bases: 5. Germline-derived CDR1 and CDR2 are KGHDR and SFDVKD. The CDR3 is made up of 16 amino acids. The CDR3 spells CATSETGTGNTGELFF. The CDR3 nucleotides are TGTGCCACCAGTGAAACCGGGACAGGAAACACCGGGGAGCTGTTTTTT.

The CDR3 sequence is CATTGTVSSYEQYV. The DNA of the CDR3 is TGTGCCACAACCGGGACGGTGAGCTCCTACGAGCAGTACGTC. The rearrangement uses TRBV10-3 and TRBJ2-7; D may correspond to TRBD1 or TRBD2 (5 bases each). V lost 10 bases, J lost 0 bases, and 16 bases lay in between. This CDR3 has 14 residues. Per germline, CDR1 ENHRY and CDR2 SYGVKD.

This clonotype has more than one count but fewer than ten. The chain joins TRBV5-6 to TRBJ2-3; possibly TRBD2 for D (5 bases). The germline CDR1 and CDR2 sequences are SGHDT and YYEEEE. This CDR3 spans 13 amino acids. V dropped 3 bases and J dropped 5 bases, with 10 bases sitting between them. The CDR3 region is CASSWGAGDTQYF. The CDR3 DNA reads as TGTGCCAGCAGCTGGGGAGCCGGAGATACGCAGTATTTT. Full variable domain (outside the CDR3, taken from reference TRBV5-6 and TRBJ2-3): DAGVTQSPTHLIKTRGQQVTLRCSPKSGHDTVSWYQQALGQGPQFIFQYYEEEERQRGNFPDRFSGHQFPNYSSELNVNALLLGDSALYLCASSWGAGDTQYFGPGTRLTVL.

This clonotype has more than one count but fewer than ten. The rearrangement joins TRBV4-1 to TRBJ2-5; 10 bases fit TRBD1. Trimming at V came to 3 bases and at J to 5 bases, leaving 6 bases not matched to a gene. The CDR3 is 15 residues long. In germline, CDR1 is MGHRA, CDR2 YSYEKL. The CDR3 spells CASSQGQGKWETQYF. The CDR3 region has the DNA TGCGCCAGCAGCCAGGGACAGGGGAAATGGGAGACCCAGTACTTC.

This clonotype came up many times. The chain links TRBV5-1 to TRBJ1-5, with a weak D call TRBD1 (6 bases). With 1 base removed from V and 3 bases from J, the gap between germline ends came to 14 bases. This CDR3 region has 16 residues. Per germline, CDR1 SGHRS and CDR2 YFSETQ. CDR3 sequence reads: CASSLSAGAVNQPQHF. The CDR3 bases are TGCGCCAGCAGCTTGTCGGCAGGGGCCGTCAATCAGCCCCAGCATTTT.

This clonotype occurred a few times. The chain combines TRBV2 with TRBJ2-7, with D hard to call. The CDR3 loop spans 11 amino acids. V was trimmed by 3 bases and J by 2 bases, leaving 2 bases between them. The germline gives CDR1 SNHLY, CDR2 FYNNEI. The CDR3: CASSDAYEQYV. CDR3 nucleotide sequence: TGTGCCAGCAGTGACGCCTACGAGCAGTACGTC.

The chain combines TRBV6-2 or TRBV6-3 with TRBJ2-6, with D tentatively TRBD1 (6 bases). V shed 8 bases and J shed 4 bases, with 18 bases lying between them. CDR1 and CDR2 (germline): MNHEY, SVGEGT. This CDR3 is built from 16 residues. The CDR3 spells CASGRITGSGANVLTF. CDR3 nucleotides: TGTGCCAGCGGCCGGATCACAGGGTCCGGGGCCAACGTCCTGACTTTC.

A few counts support this clonotype. The rearrangement joins TRBV6-2 or TRBV6-3 to TRBJ2-7, with D unresolved. The V end was cut by 2 bases, the J end by 3 bases, with 8 bases between. The CDR3 contains 13 residues. The germline V gene encodes CDR1 MNHEY and CDR2 SVGEGT. This chain's CDR3 is CASSYGNDYEQYV. CDR3 nucleotides: TGTGCCAGCAGTTACGGCAATGACTACGAGCAGTACGTC.

This clonotype was counted a few times. This rearrangement joins TRBV27 to TRBJ2-4; D is ambiguous. The ends were cut back, 8 bases at V and 0 bases at J, with 8 bases in the middle. Germline-derived CDR1 and CDR2 are MNHEY and SMNVEV (reference sequence). The CDR3 contains 13 residues. In nucleotides, the CDR3 is TGTGCCAGCCCTATGTCAGCCAAAAACATTCAGTACTTC. Amino acids: CASPMSAKNIQYF.

The V and J genes are TRBV7-2 and TRBJ1-2, with 9 bases that match TRBD1. V was pared by 0 bases and J by 7 bases, with 6 bases of the junction left unmatched. The CDR3 is 15 amino acids. Germline V gene sequence: CDR1 SGHTA, CDR2 FQGNSA. The DNA for the CDR3 is TGTGCCAGCAGCTTAGCTAACAGGGGGCGCGGTGGCTACACCTTC. Translated, it gives CASSLANRGRGGYTF.

V usage is TRBV4-3 and J usage is TRBJ1-2; 9 bases agree with TRBD1. CDR1 and CDR2 from the germline V gene are LGHNA and YSLEER. This CDR3 is built from 16 residues. After removal of 4 bases from V and 8 bases from J, the junction contained 14 bases not matched to a gene. The CDR3 coding sequence is TGCGCCAGCAGCCGGACAGATCCGGGACAGGGCGGCGGCTACACCTTC. It specifies CASSRTDPGQGGGYTF.

This clonotype turned up a few times. V gene TRBV2 combines with J gene TRBJ2-3; 13 bases align to TRBD2. Germline trimming cut 6 bases from V and 1 base from J; bases unmatched to any gene: 7. The CDR3 loop spans 17 amino acids. The germline V gene has CDR1 SNHLY and CDR2 FYNNEI. The CDR3 spells CASRDPGTSGGTDTQYF. The CDR3 nucleotides are TGTGCCAGCAGAGACCCCGGGACTAGCGGGGGCACAGATACGCAGTATTTT.

The rearrangement joins TRBV19 to TRBJ2-7, with TRBD1 matching 10 bases. The J segment lost 2 bases and the V segment lost 9 bases, leaving 1 base of the junction unmatched. The CDR3 runs 12 residues. Germline CDR1 reads LNHDA; CDR2 reads SQIVND (reference sequence). The CDR3 loop is CASGTGAYEQYF. The CDR3 DNA follows: TGTGCCAGCGGGACAGGGGCCTACGAGCAGTACTTC.